Listed below are T cell receptor beta chains from one sample, sequenced in a study of STAT3 mutations in large granular lymphocyte leukemia. TCRdb's table, derived via immunoSEQ multiplex PCR, lists solely in-frame clones and lacks some. The data show tens of thousands of clones, roughly 88% seen once. The sequenced sample was PBMCs. The source of these receptors is a human donor with T large granular lymphocyte leukemia. Some clones in this sample may be carry-over from other donors' samples. Each CDR3 is given with its conserved first and last residue. D genes are given only for firm matches. The size of a clone is reported for some rows only, either as once, few or many, or as a class for expanded clones.

J gene	D gene	V gene	clone size	CDR3 protein	CDR3 DNA
TRBJ2-3	-	TRBV5-1	-	CASSLGDGFYTDTQYF	TGCGCCAGCAGCTTGGGGGACGGATTTTACACAGATACGCAGTATTTT
TRBJ1-4	TRBD1	TRBV15	once	CATSLGTGDEKLFF	TGTGCCACCAGCCTCGGGACAGGGGACGAAAAACTGTTTTTT
TRBJ2-1	TRBD2	TRBV7-9	-	CASSPRGGPYNEQFF	TGTGCCAGCAGTCCGCGGGGGGGCCCTTACAATGAGCAGTTCTTC
TRBJ1-3	TRBD1	TRBV5-1	-	CASSFTGTGSTIYF	TGCGCCAGCAGCTTCACCGGGACAGGGAGCACCATATATTTT
TRBJ2-5	-	TRBV28	-	CASSIRDTTMETQYF	TGTGCCAGCAGTATCCGGGACACAACTATGGAGACCCAGTACTTC
TRBJ1-2	-	TRBV19	few	CAPASGDYGYTF	TGTGCCCCCGCTTCTGGGGACTATGGCTACACCTTC
TRBJ2-1	-	TRBV15	once	CATSRDRGRSYNEQFF	TGTGCCACCAGCAGAGACCGGGGTAGGTCCTACAATGAGCAGTTCTTC
TRBJ2-7	-	TRBV5-1	-	CASSLEKQLNEQYF	TGCGCCAGCAGCTTGGAGAAACAACTGAACGAGCAGTACTTC
TRBJ2-1	TRBD2	TRBV9	-	CASSVGVGLAGGEQFF	TGTGCCAGCAGCGTCGGCGTTGGACTAGCGGGGGGTGAGCAGTTCTTC
TRBJ1-1	-	TRBV7-2	-	CASSLAGRVDAFF	TGTGCCAGCAGCTTAGCCGGGAGGGTGGACGCTTTCTTT
TRBJ1-2	-	TRBV9	-	CASSEGARDRGYTF	TGTGCCAGCAGCGAGGGTGCGAGGGATCGGGGCTACACCTTC
TRBJ2-5	TRBD2	TRBV5-1	-	CASSLAASGGRETQYF	TGCGCCAGCAGCTTGGCGGCTAGCGGGGGCAGGGAGACCCAGTACTTC
TRBJ2-2	-	TRBV5-4	-	CASSRDSNTGELFF	TGTGCCAGCAGCCGGGACTCGAACACCGGGGAGCTGTTTTTT
TRBJ1-2	-	TRBV9	few	CASSGVGGYGYTF	TGTGCCAGCAGCGGGGTGGGGGGATATGGCTACACCTTC
TRBJ2-1	-	TRBV6-4	once	CASSFNRDEKQFF	TGTGCCAGCAGTTTTAACAGGGATGAAAAGCAGTTCTTC
TRBJ2-1	-	TRBV19	-	CASSITDTHNEQFF	TGTGCCAGTAGTATAACCGACACCCATAATGAGCAGTTCTTC
TRBJ1-1	-	TRBV18	-	CASSPQDIQLTAFF	TGTGCCAGCTCACCTCAGGACATACAACTGACGGCTTTCTTT
TRBJ2-2	-	TRBV25-1	-	CASSASPGVNTGELFF	TGTGCCAGCAGTGCTTCCCCCGGGGTCAACACCGGGGAGCTGTTTTTT
TRBJ2-2	TRBD2	TRBV2	few	CASRAGANTGELFF	TGTGCCAGCAGGGCGGGGGCGAACACCGGGGAGCTGTTTTTT
TRBJ1-2	-	TRBV13	-	CASSFQQGTSGYTF	TGTGCCAGCAGCTTTCAGCAGGGGACATCTGGCTACACCTTC
TRBJ1-2	-	TRBV7-6	-	CASSEGPNYGYTF	TGTGCCAGCAGCGAGGGTCCTAACTATGGCTACACCTTC
TRBJ1-3	-	TRBV6-5	-	CASRTTPGGGNTIYF	TGTGCCAGCAGGACCACCCCCGGGGGTGGAAACACCATATATTTT
TRBJ2-3	-	TRBV9	-	CASSAAGISTDTQYF	TGTGCCAGCAGCGCCGCCGGGATCAGCACAGATACGCAGTATTTT
TRBJ2-3	-	TRBV28	-	CASSVWGGASPDTQYF	TGTGCCAGCAGCGTCTGGGGGGGGGCATCGCCAGATACGCAGTATTTT
TRBJ1-1	-	TRBV14	-	CASSQDWGEAFF	TGTGCCAGCAGCCAAGATTGGGGGGAGGCTTTCTTT
TRBJ1-3	-	TRBV30	-	CAWSVSGNTIYF	TGTGCCTGGAGCGTCTCTGGAAACACCATATATTTT
TRBJ1-4	-	TRBV29-1	-	CSVTEATNEKLFF	TGCAGCGTAACAGAAGCAACTAATGAAAAACTGTTTTTT
TRBJ2-5	TRBD2	TRBV7-6	-	CASSSTSGGETQYF	TGTGCCAGCAGCTCGACTAGCGGGGGAGAGACCCAGTACTTC
TRBJ1-1	-	TRBV6-6	-	CASSLEGTNTEAFF	TGTGCCAGCAGTCTGGAGGGGACGAACACTGAAGCTTTCTTT
TRBJ2-6	-	TRBV5-1	-	CASSLSGTGANVLTF	TGCGCCAGCAGCCTCAGCGGAACTGGGGCCAACGTCCTGACTTTC
TRBJ1-1	-	TRBV5-6	-	CASSLVRTEAFF	TGTGCCAGCAGCTTGGTCCGGACTGAAGCTTTCTTT
TRBJ2-7	-	TRBV5-1	-	CASSPRDTTGEQYF	TGCGCCAGCAGCCCCCGGGACACAACGGGGGAGCAGTACTTC